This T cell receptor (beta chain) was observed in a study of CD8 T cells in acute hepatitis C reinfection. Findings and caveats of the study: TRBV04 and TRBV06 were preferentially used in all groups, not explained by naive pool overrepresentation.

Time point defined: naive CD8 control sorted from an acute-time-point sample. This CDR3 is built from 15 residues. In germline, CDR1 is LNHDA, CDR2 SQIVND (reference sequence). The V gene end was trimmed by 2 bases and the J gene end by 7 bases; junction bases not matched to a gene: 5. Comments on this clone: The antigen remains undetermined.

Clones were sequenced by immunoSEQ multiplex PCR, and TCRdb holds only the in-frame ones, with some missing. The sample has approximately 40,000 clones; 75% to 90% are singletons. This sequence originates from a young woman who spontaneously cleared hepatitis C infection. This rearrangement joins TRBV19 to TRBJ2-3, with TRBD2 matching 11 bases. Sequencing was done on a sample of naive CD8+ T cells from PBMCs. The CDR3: CASSITSGRGNTQYF. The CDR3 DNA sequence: TGTGCCAGTAGTATAACTAGCGGGAGAGGAAATACGCAGTATTTT. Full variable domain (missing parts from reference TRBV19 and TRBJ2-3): DGGITQSPKYLFRKEGQNVTLSCEQNLNHDAMYWYRQDPGQGLRLIYYSQIVNDFQKGDIAEGYSVSREKKESFPLTVTSAQKNPTAFYLCASSITSGRGNTQYFGPGTRLTVL.